The next 21 T cell receptor beta chains were all read from a single sample in a study of blood T cell repertoires in COVID-19. The data were produced by immunoSEQ multiplex PCR, yet TCRdb's version contains in-frame clones alone and is incomplete. Of about 290,000 clones listed, over 85% were seen once; the top ten hold 11%. Sequenced sample: peripheral blood. The receptors were gathered from a woman aged 25-40 years with COVID-19, enrolled during active disease.

The rearrangement joins TRBV3-1 (or the pseudogene TRBV3-2) to TRBJ1-2; 7 positions agree with TRBD1. The V gene's germline CDR1 is LGHDT and CDR2 YNNKEL (reference sequence). V dropped 3 bases and J dropped 2; count of bases not matched to a gene: 3. This CDR3 spans 14 amino acids. CDR3 sequence: CASSHGGGNYGYTF. CDR3 nucleotides: TGTGCCAGCAGCCATGGAGGGGGCAACTATGGCTACACCTTC.

This chain uses TRBV18 with TRBJ1-2, with 8 bases lining up with TRBD1. The CDR3 spans 15 residues. The V gene end was trimmed by 0 bases and the J gene end by 7 bases; junction bases not matched to a gene: 7. Looked up from germline, CDR1 is KGHSH and CDR2 is LQKENI. The CDR3 spells CASSPPLGQAFGYTF. In DNA, the CDR3 is TGTGCCAGCTCACCACCCCTGGGACAGGCGTTTGGCTACACCTTC.

The J gene is TRBJ1-3, the V gene TRBV7-5; the table's D call of TRBD1 was not tested on the DNA. TRBV7-5 constitutes a pseudogene. This CDR3 spans 17 amino acids. The CDR3 spells CVRSLNRDRGSRNTIYF. In DNA, the CDR3 is TGTGTCAGAAGCTTGAACCGGGACAGGGGTAGTAGAAACACCATATATTTT.

This clone was picked up one time. The J gene is TRBJ1-2, the V gene TRBV19, with 7 bases aligning to TRBD1. Looked up from germline, CDR1 is LNHDA and CDR2 is SQIVND (reference sequence). V dropped 7 bases and J dropped 5; count of bases not matched to a gene: 10. The CDR3 length is 14 residues. The CDR3 reads CASNVDRDFYGYTF. The CDR3 DNA reads as TGTGCCAGTAACGTCGACAGGGACTTTTATGGCTACACCTTC. Full variable domain (rest looked up from reference TRBV19 and TRBJ1-2): DGGITQSPKYLFRKEGQNVTLSCEQNLNHDAMYWYRQDPGQGLRLIYYSQIVNDFQKGDIAEGYSVSREKKESFPLTVTSAQKNPTAFYLCASNVDRDFYGYTFGSGTRLTVV.

This chain uses TRBV2 with TRBJ1-5; no clear D gene. Germline CDR1 SNHLY, CDR2 FYNNEI. The CDR3 has 13 residues. Between the trimmed V and J ends, which lost 7 bases and 7 bases, there was a span of 14 bases. CDR3 DNA sequence: TGTGCCAGCATAGGCCAAAACGGGCAGCCCCAGCATTTT. This sequence encodes CASIGQNGQPQHF.

This CDR3 reads CATSPRTGRETQYF. The CDR3 DNA reads TGTGCCACCAGCCCCCGGACAGGGAGGGAGACCCAGTACTTC. The chain uses TRBV15 and TRBJ2-5; 8 positions match TRBD1. The J segment lost 5 bases and the V segment lost 5 bases, leaving 7 bases of the junction unmatched. Per the germline V gene, CDR1 is LNHNV and CDR2 is YYDKDF (reference sequence). The CDR3 spans 14 residues.

The chain couples TRBV27 to TRBJ1-5, with 8 bases fitting TRBD1. Germline lookup yields CDR1 MNHEY and CDR2 SMNVEV (reference sequence). The ends lost 5 bases at V and 5 bases at J; junction bases unmatched: 8. The CDR3 has 15 amino acids. CDR3: CASSRTGWVDQPQHF. The CDR3 nucleotides are TGTGCCAGCAGTAGGACAGGGTGGGTGGATCAGCCCCAGCATTTT.

The chain uses TRBV28 and TRBJ1-5; D perhaps matches TRBD1 (5 bases). Trimming stripped 3 bases from V and 7 bases from J, with 13 bases between. Germline V lookup: CDR1 MDHEN, CDR2 SYDVKM. CDR3 length: 14 amino acids. CDR3 in DNA: TGTGCCAGCAGTTTTGAACAGGCAATCCAGCCCCAGCATTTT. This translates into CASSFEQAIQPQHF.

This clone was seen only once. The chain links TRBV5-8 to TRBJ2-5; 7 bases match TRBD1. In germline, CDR1 is SGHTS, CDR2 YDEGEE. The trim removed 4 bases at V and 5 bases at J, leaving 11 bases unmatched. The CDR3 contains 15 residues. CDR3 loop: CASSQGTDRAETQYF. DNA for the CDR3: TGTGCCAGCAGCCAAGGGACCGACAGGGCGGAGACCCAGTACTTC.

This chain joins TRBV2 and TRBJ2-3; 13 bases align to TRBD2. Germline V gives CDR1 SNHLY, CDR2 FYNNEI. This CDR3 is built from 16 residues. V shed 6 bases, J shed 3 bases, and the junction held 6 bases outside the gene matches. The DNA of the CDR3 is TGTGCCAGCAGGCCTAAGACTAGCGGGAGGACAGATACGCAGTATTTT. This gives the protein CASRPKTSGRTDTQYF.

CDR3 sequence: CASSLELGGDAKNIQYF. The CDR3 DNA reads as TGCGCCAGCAGCTTGGAATTGGGCGGGGACGCCAAAAACATTCAGTACTTC. The genes are TRBV5-1 and TRBJ2-4; possible D gene TRBD2, 6 bases. The length of the CDR3 is 17 residues. Germline assignment: CDR1 SGHRS and CDR2 YFSETQ. The V gene lost 0 bases and the J gene lost 1 base, with 14 bases spanning the gap.

The gene calls are TRBV7-2 and TRBJ1-3, with D unclear. This CDR3 has 15 amino acids. The germline V gene encodes CDR1 SGHTA and CDR2 FQGNSA. The ends were cut back, 5 bases at V and 0 bases at J, with 11 bases in the middle. The chain's CDR3 is CASSPVGSSGNTIYF. For the CDR3, the DNA is TGTGCCAGCAGCCCGGTTGGGAGCTCTGGAAACACCATATATTTT.

This clone has only one observation. The gene calls are TRBV2 and TRBJ1-1; D is undetermined. This CDR3 is 14 amino acids long. Trimming removed 3 bases from V and 1 base from J, with 9 bases in between. The germline gives CDR1 SNHLY, CDR2 FYNNEI. The CDR3 bases are TGTGCCAGCAGTGATCAGGTTCCGAACACTGAAGCTTTCTTT. Encoded protein: CASSDQVPNTEAFF.

The chain is built from TRBV10-2 and TRBJ2-2; 8 bases agree with TRBD2. Germline loops: CDR1 WSHSY, CDR2 SAAADI. This CDR3 contains 15 residues. The V gene end was trimmed by 7 bases and the J gene end by 4 bases; junction bases not matched to a gene: 8. The CDR3 here is CASKSSLAGTGELFF. The CDR3 DNA reads TGCGCCAGCAAAAGTTCCCTAGCGGGCACCGGGGAGCTGTTTTTT.

This sequence joins TRBV11-3 and TRBJ2-3, with 9 bases identical to TRBD1. After removal of 5 bases from V and 2 bases from J, the junction contained 11 bases not matched to a gene. Germline lookup yields CDR1 SGHNT and CDR2 YENEEA. The CDR3 loop spans 17 amino acids. CDR3 bases: TGTGCCAGCAGCCTGGGACAGGGCTTGGCTGACACAGATACGCAGTATTTT. Encoded protein: CASSLGQGLADTDTQYF.

This chain uses TRBV3-1 (or the pseudogene TRBV3-2) with TRBJ1-6; D remains ambiguous. V lost 3 bases, J lost 9 bases, and 12 bases lay in between. The CDR3 contains 14 residues. Germline CDR1 reads LGHDT; CDR2 reads YNNKEL (reference sequence). CDR3: CASSQGPVGSPLHF. The CDR3 region has the DNA TGTGCCAGCAGCCAGGGCCCCGTGGGTTCACCCCTCCACTTT.

The gene calls are TRBV2 and TRBJ1-5, with D maybe TRBD1 (6 bases). Germline CDR1 reads SNHLY; CDR2 reads FYNNEI. The CDR3 runs 16 residues. Trimming removed 5 bases at V and 6 bases at J, with 20 bases between. The chain's CDR3 is CASSLQTTGPGQPQHF. CDR3 sequence (DNA): TGTGCCAGCAGTCTACAAACCACAGGGCCTGGTCAGCCCCAGCATTTT.

This clone was detected only once. This chain uses TRBV5-5 with TRBJ1-3; D gene ambiguous. Germline V gene lookup returns CDR1 SGHKS and CDR2 YYEKEE (reference sequence). The CDR3 length is 15 residues. The germline V and J ends were trimmed by 2 bases and 0 bases, with 9 bases remaining between them. In DNA form, the CDR3 reads TGTGCCAGCAGCTTTCAGACTATCTCTGGAAACACCATATATTTT. The encoded protein is CASSFQTISGNTIYF.

With regard to this clone: A much larger clone sits a single nucleotide away, making a read error possible. The V call is TRBV5-6, the J call TRBJ1-2, with 8 bases that match TRBD1. CDR1 is SGHDT and CDR2 is YYEEEE in the germline V gene. J lost 4 bases, V lost 4 bases, and 3 bases had no gene match. The CDR3 is 13 amino acids. CDR3 DNA: TGTGCCAGCAGCCCGGACAGGGTCTATGGCTACACCTTC. Translating gives CASSPDRVYGYTF.

The chain recombines TRBV6-1 with TRBJ2-2; 7 nucleotides align to TRBD1. CDR1 is MNHNS and CDR2 is SASEGT in the germline V gene. V shed 2 bases and J 0 bases; nucleotides not matched to a gene: 0. The CDR3 runs 15 residues. The CDR3 here is CASSEQGANTGELFF. CDR3 coding DNA: TGTGCCAGCAGTGAACAGGGGGCGAACACCGGGGAGCTGTTTTTT.

The chain joins TRBV29-1 to TRBJ2-3, with a tentative D call TRBD1 (5 bases). Between the trimmed V and J ends, which lost 0 bases and 2 bases, there was a span of 15 bases. Looked up from germline, CDR1 is SQVTM and CDR2 is ANQGSEA. The CDR3 has 16 amino acids. As DNA, the CDR3 is TGCAGCGTTGAAGATCGTGGGGCAGCCTACACAGATACGCAGTATTTT. This codes for CSVEDRGAAYTDTQYF.